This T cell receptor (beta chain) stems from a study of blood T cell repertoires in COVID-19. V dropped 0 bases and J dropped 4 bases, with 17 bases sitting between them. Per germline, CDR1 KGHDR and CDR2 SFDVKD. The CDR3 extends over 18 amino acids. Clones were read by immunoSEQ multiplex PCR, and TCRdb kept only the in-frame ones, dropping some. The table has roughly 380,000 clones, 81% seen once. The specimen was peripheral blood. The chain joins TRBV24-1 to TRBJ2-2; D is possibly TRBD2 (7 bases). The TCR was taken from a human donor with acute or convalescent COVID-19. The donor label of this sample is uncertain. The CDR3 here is CATSDLQRGGGRTGELFF. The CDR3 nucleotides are TGTGCCACCAGTGATTTGCAACGGGGAGGGGGGCGCACCGGGGAGCTGTTTTTT.